The 22 T cell receptor beta chains given below trace back to one sample, sequenced in a study of breast tumors, draining lymph nodes, adjacent tissues. TCRdb passed the multiplex PCR reads through MiXCR, listing each CDR3 protein once. The sample lists tens of thousands of distinct CDR3 sequences; over 25% were seen once. Samples came from axillary lymph nodes draining the breast cancer. Sequencing input: axillary lymph node tissue. The receptors were gathered from a female donor with breast cancer. Some clones in this sample may be carry-over from other donors' samples.

The count of this clonotype is one. This chain links TRBV29-1 with TRBJ1-3, with 7 positions matching TRBD1. Trimming cost V 3 bases and J 4 bases; bases outside gene matches: 6. Per the germline V gene, CDR1 is SQVTM and CDR2 is ANQGSEA. This CDR3 contains 14 residues. CDR3 in amino acids: CSVESGTEGNTIYF. The CDR3 DNA follows: TGCAGCGTTGAGTCCGGGACAGAAGGAAACACCATATATTTT.

Worth noting for this clonotype: A much larger clonotype is one base distant, so this may be a read error. The chain links TRBV5-5 to TRBJ1-1, with D uncertain. This CDR3 comprises 13 residues. Trimming removed 2 bases from V and 5 bases from J, with 10 bases in between. In germline, CDR1 is SGHKS, CDR2 YYEKEE (reference sequence). The CDR3 protein is CASSLSYETEAFF. CDR3 in DNA: TGTGCCAGCAGCTTATCGTATGAGACTGAAGCTTTCTTT.

The chain recombines TRBV7-9 with TRBJ2-3; TRBD2 matches 9 bases. J was trimmed by 8 bases and V by 4 bases; bases with no gene match: 7. This CDR3 is built from 14 residues. Germline V gene data show CDR1 as SEHNR and CDR2 as FQNEAQ (reference sequence). As DNA, the CDR3 is TGTGCCAGCAGCTCAATACTAGCGGGCGGTACGCAGTATTTT. Translated: CASSSILAGGTQYF.

The V and J genes are TRBV2 and TRBJ1-4, with D maybe TRBD1 (6 bases). This CDR3 has 15 amino acids. Germline V gene sequence: CDR1 SNHLY, CDR2 FYNNEI. Trimming left V 2 bases short and J 7 bases short, with 14 bases between. CDR3 amino acids: CASSERRGQREKLFF. CDR3 bases: TGTGCCAGCAGTGAAAGGAGGGGACAACGTGAAAAACTGTTTTTT.

There are many counts of this clonotype. The J gene is TRBJ1-2, the V gene TRBV20-1; D not certain. The CDR3 sequence is 14 residues long. V was cut by 0 bases and J by 1 base, with 9 bases left in between. Germline V gives CDR1 DFQATT, CDR2 SNEGSKA (reference sequence). The CDR3 DNA reads as TGCAGTGCTAGAGATAGACAACATAACTATGGCTACACCTTC. Amino acid sequence: CSARDRQHNYGYTF.

This clonotype has a count of ten or more. The chain links TRBV30 to TRBJ2-1; D perhaps matches TRBD2 (5 bases). The V gene's germline CDR1 is GTSNPN and CDR2 SVGIG (reference sequence). The V and J ends lost 2 bases and 9 bases respectively, with 8 bases between them. The CDR3 has 11 amino acids. CDR3 sequence: CAWSLGGEQFF. The CDR3 DNA is TGTGCCTGGAGTTTAGGAGGTGAGCAGTTCTTC.

This clonotype was seen many times. The gene calls are TRBV7-3 and TRBJ2-1; TRBD2 agrees at 11 bases. Germline CDR1 and CDR2: SGHTA and FQGTGA. J lost 6 bases, V lost 2 bases, and 9 bases had no gene match. The CDR3 is made up of 17 amino acids. The CDR3 reads CASSLDIAGGRGNEQFF. For the CDR3, the DNA is TGTGCCAGCAGCTTAGATATAGCGGGAGGGAGGGGCAATGAGCAGTTCTTC.

The V gene is TRBV7-2, the J gene TRBJ2-1, with 7 nucleotides matching TRBD2. V lost 8 bases and J lost 5; bases outside the gene matches: 15. Per the germline V gene, CDR1 is SGHTA and CDR2 is FQGNSA. The CDR3 sequence is 16 residues long. CDR3 in DNA: TGTGCCAGCCGACACGGGGCGGGAGTTAGTGACAATGAGCAGTTCTTC. Amino acid sequence: CASRHGAGVSDNEQFF.

The table lists this clonotype with many counts. The chain couples TRBV6-2 or TRBV6-3 to TRBJ2-1, with D uncertain. With 8 bases removed from V and 4 bases from J, the gap between germline ends came to 12 bases. CDR1 and CDR2 from the germline V gene are MNHEY and SVGEGT. This CDR3 is 13 amino acids long. The CDR3 DNA reads as TGTGCCAGCGGGCTTAGGGCTTACAATGAGCAGTTCTTC. This sequence encodes CASGLRAYNEQFF.

This clonotype has a count of ten or more. The chain has TRBV19 and TRBJ2-1; TRBD2 matches at 12 bases. Germline loops: CDR1 LNHDA, CDR2 SQIVND (reference sequence). The V segment lost 2 bases and the J segment 10 bases; nucleotides outside the gene matches: 12. CDR3 size: 17 residues. The CDR3 sequence is CASSITLPPGLAGEQFF. The CDR3 DNA sequence: TGTGCCAGTAGTATAACTTTACCTCCGGGACTAGCGGGCGAGCAGTTCTTC.

The J gene is TRBJ2-3, the V gene TRBV5-1; 11 bases agree with TRBD2. This CDR3 comprises 15 residues. Germline-derived CDR1 and CDR2 are SGHRS and YFSETQ. J was trimmed by 5 bases and V by 0 bases; bases with no gene match: 2. CDR3 DNA sequence: TGCGCCAGCAGCTTGGGCCTAGCGGGAGGAGATACGCAGTATTTT. Protein sequence: CASSLGLAGGDTQYF.

The chain recombines TRBV20-1 with TRBJ2-5; 9 bases line up with TRBD2. This CDR3 has 14 amino acids. Germline V lookup: CDR1 DFQATT, CDR2 SNEGSKA (reference sequence). With 7 bases clipped from V and 5 bases from J, the junction kept 11 bases outside the gene matches. CDR3 coding DNA: TGCAGTGTTGAACCGGGACTAGCATCGGAGACCCAGTACTTC. This sequence encodes CSVEPGLASETQYF.

This clonotype occurred many times. The CDR3 DNA sequence: TGTGCCAGCAGCCAAGACCTATACAATGAGCAGTTCTTC. The encoded protein is CASSQDLYNEQFF. The rearrangement joins TRBV3-1 to TRBJ2-1; D is unresolved. The CDR3 consists of 13 residues. Germline V gene sequence: CDR1 LGHDT, CDR2 YNNKEL (reference sequence). Trimming removed 0 bases from V and 4 bases from J, with 4 bases in between.

This clonotype was counted only a few times. V usage is TRBV5-5 and J usage is TRBJ2-1, with 10 bases fitting TRBD2. Losses at the gene ends were 3 bases for V and 7 bases for J; bases not matched to a gene: 10. Per germline, CDR1 SGHKS and CDR2 YYEKEE (reference sequence). The CDR3 totals 16 residues. CDR3 DNA sequence: TGTGCCAGCAGCTCTCCGGGACCAGCGGGGGGGAATGAGCAGTTCTTC. This codes for CASSSPGPAGGNEQFF. The full variable domain, with the rest looked up from reference TRBV5-5 and TRBJ2-1, is DAGVTQSPTHLIKTRGQQVTLRCSPISGHKSVSWYQQVLGQGPQFIFQYYEKEERGRGNFPDRFSARQFPNYSSELNVNALLLGDSALYLCASSSPGPAGGNEQFFGPGTRLTVL.

V is TRBV27 and J is TRBJ1-2; maybe TRBD1 (5 bases). CDR3 size: 15 residues. The V gene's germline CDR1 is MNHEY and CDR2 SMNVEV (reference sequence). The germline V and J ends were trimmed by 10 bases and 4 bases, with 22 bases remaining between them. The CDR3, as DNA: TGTGCCACCGTAGCGGGACGGGGGTACGGCTATGGCTACACCTTC. Its protein is CATVAGRGYGYGYTF.

With respect to this clonotype: A much more abundant neighbour one base away suggests this may be a read error. The chain has TRBV28 and TRBJ2-3, with TRBD1 as a possible D gene (5 bases). Germline V gene lookup returns CDR1 MDHEN and CDR2 SYDVKM. The CDR3 is made up of 15 amino acids. This CDR3 reads CASSPPDKITGTQYF. The DNA for the CDR3 is TGTGCCAGCAGTCCCCCGGACAAGATCACAGGTACGCAGTATTTT.

Worth noting for this clonotype: An end of the junction differs from the germline gene, which may be a read error. The DNA of the CDR3 is TGTGCCAGCAGTTTTTTCCAGAATGAGCAGTTCTTT. Protein sequence: CASSFFQNEQFF. The rearrangement links TRBV12-3 or TRBV12-4 to TRBJ2-1; no clear D. This CDR3 has 12 residues.

This clonotype was found many times. The rearrangement joins TRBV12-5 to TRBJ2-1; a possible D gene is TRBD1 (6 bases). This CDR3 comprises 13 residues. Germline CDR1 and CDR2: LGHNT and FRNRAP. V lost 1 base and J 10 bases, leaving 11 bases between the germline ends. CDR3 amino acids: CASGLGDTREQFF. The CDR3 DNA sequence: TGTGCTAGTGGTTTGGGGGACACGCGGGAGCAGTTCTTC.

Points on this clonotype: Being one base from a much bigger clone, this may be a read error. V usage is TRBV6-2 or TRBV6-3 and J usage is TRBJ2-7; TRBD1 aligns across 7 bases. Losses at the gene ends were 5 bases for V and 0 bases for J; bases not matched to a gene: 13. Germline V lookup: CDR1 MNHEY, CDR2 SVGEGT. The CDR3 runs to 17 residues. CDR3 residues: CASSHATPGQLSYEQYF. CDR3 DNA: TGTGCCAGCAGTCACGCTACACCGGGACAGCTCTCCTACGAGCAGTACTTC.

This clonotype has a count of ten or more. The V gene is TRBV10-1, the J gene TRBJ2-7, with 13 bases matching TRBD2. The CDR3 has 16 residues. Germline CDR1 WNHNN, CDR2 SYGVQD (reference sequence). J lost 6 bases, V lost 0 bases, and 5 bases had no gene match. CDR3: CASSESRTSGSAEQYF. In DNA form, the CDR3 reads TGCGCCAGCAGTGAGTCGCGGACTAGCGGGAGCGCCGAGCAGTACTTC.

This clonotype has just one count. No conserved phenylalanine or tryptophan is present at the end of the CDR3, so a read error is the likely explanation. The genes are TRBV5-6 and TRBJ1-2, with 9 nucleotides matching TRBD1. Per the germline V gene, CDR1 is SGHDT and CDR2 is YYEEEE. CDR3 length: 14 residues. V shed 0 bases and J 8 bases; nucleotides not matched to a gene: 5. CDR3: CASSLEGQGIGYTS. The CDR3 DNA is TGTGCCAGCAGCTTGGAGGGACAGGGTATCGGCTACACCTCC.

The rearrangement links TRBV10-3 to TRBJ1-4, with TRBD1 matching over 10 bases. The J segment lost 8 bases and the V segment lost 9 bases, leaving 9 bases of the junction unmatched. The CDR3 has 14 residues. Germline lookup yields CDR1 ENHRY and CDR2 SYGVKD. The CDR3 bases are TGTGCCATAGGGACAGGGGCTGTATGCGAAAAACTGTTTTTT. Translating it yields CAIGTGAVCEKLFF.